Sequencing of this TCR beta chain was carried out in a study of shared clonotypes between healthy human individuals. The wider study: CD4 naive cells filled three plates per donor, CD4 memory three, CD8 naive two and CD8 memory one.

The naive CD8 fraction comprised CD45RO-negative cells positively selected for CCR7 and excluded terminally differentiated effector memory CD45RA+ cells. There were no recent acute infections or vaccinations among the donors, who were healthy HIV-negative adults. The V and J ends lost 2 bases and 0 bases respectively, with 23 bases between them. There are 20 residues in the CDR3. Germline V gives CDR1 MNHEY, CDR2 SMNVEV (reference sequence). Profiled with immunoSEQ multiplex PCR; TCRdb holds only in-frame clones, not every one. The sample has over 2 million clones, about 95% seen once; the top ten hold roughly 1%.

The sequenced sample consisted of naive CD8+ T cells sorted from blood. The source of this sequence is a man aged 18 to 35 in good health. The gene calls are TRBV27 and TRBJ2-1; D uncertain. The CDR3 DNA reads as TGTGCCAGCAGTTTAACTTGGGTTGCCCCAACCTTTAGCTCCTACAATGAGCAGTTCTTC. This encodes CASSLTWVAPTFSSYNEQFF.